The clone carrying this T cell receptor beta chain came up a few times. Antigen specificity is unknown. This specimen belongs to a study of cytomegalovirus exposure and HLA in healthy donors. As for the study in general: Researchers previously reported finding about 110 million unique TCR beta sequences from about 179 million T cells.

Amplification used 60 Vbeta primers and 13 Jbeta primers. Produced via immunoSEQ multiplex PCR; TCRdb's table is partial and in-frame only. The profile covers some 90,000 clones, with roughly 78% appearing a single time and around 4% taken by the ten largest. With 2 bases removed from V and 1 base from J, the gap between germline ends came to 8 bases. The CDR3 runs to 14 residues. CDR1 MNHEY and CDR2 SMNVEV come from the germline V gene (reference sequence). The study, taken as a whole, reports: Later analysis identified several of the most significant clusters that appeared linked to common viral pathogens. Later work associated around 18,000 TCR beta sequences with HLA alleles at 0.05 false discovery rate.

Sequences were obtained from PBMCs. This clonotype originated in a male donor in good health and CMV-seropositive. The chain combines TRBV27 with TRBJ1-1; D may be TRBD1 (5 bases). The CDR3 DNA sequence: TGTGCCAGCAGTTTAAGGGGTACGAACACTGAAGCTTTCTTT. Translated: CASSLRGTNTEAFF.